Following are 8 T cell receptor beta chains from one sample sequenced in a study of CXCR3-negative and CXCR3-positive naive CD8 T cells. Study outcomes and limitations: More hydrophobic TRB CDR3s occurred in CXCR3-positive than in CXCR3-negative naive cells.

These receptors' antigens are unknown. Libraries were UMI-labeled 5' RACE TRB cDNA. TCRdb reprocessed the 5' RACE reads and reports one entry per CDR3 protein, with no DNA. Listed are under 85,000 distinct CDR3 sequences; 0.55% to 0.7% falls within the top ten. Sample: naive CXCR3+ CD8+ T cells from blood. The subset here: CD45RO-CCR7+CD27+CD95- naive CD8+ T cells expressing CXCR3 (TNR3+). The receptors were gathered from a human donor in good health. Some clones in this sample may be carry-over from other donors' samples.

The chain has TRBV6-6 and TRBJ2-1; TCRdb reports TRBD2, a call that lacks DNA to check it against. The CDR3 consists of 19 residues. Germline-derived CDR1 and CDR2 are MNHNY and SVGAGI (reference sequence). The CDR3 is CASSLLSGSRLAGEDEQFF.

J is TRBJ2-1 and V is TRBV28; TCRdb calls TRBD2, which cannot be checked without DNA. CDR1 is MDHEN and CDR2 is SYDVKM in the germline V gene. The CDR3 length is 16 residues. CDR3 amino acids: CASTLRGGRAYNEQFF. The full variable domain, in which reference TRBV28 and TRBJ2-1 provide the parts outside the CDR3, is DVKVTQSSRYLVKRTGEKVFLECVQDMDHENMFWYRQDPGLGLRLIYFSYDVKMKEKGDIPEGYSVSREKKERFSLILESASTNQTSMYLCASTLRGGRAYNEQFFGPGTRLTVL.

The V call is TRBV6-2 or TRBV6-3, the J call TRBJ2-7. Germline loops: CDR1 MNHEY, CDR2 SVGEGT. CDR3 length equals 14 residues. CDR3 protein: CASSYGTDSYEQYF.

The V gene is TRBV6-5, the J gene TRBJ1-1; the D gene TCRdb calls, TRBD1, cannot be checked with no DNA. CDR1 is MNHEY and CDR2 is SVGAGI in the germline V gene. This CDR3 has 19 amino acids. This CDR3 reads CASSYPPGTGFSGTTEAFF.

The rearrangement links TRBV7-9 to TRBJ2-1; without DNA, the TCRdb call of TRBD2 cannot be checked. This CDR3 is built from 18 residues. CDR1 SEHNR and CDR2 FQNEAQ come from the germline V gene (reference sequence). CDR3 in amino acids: CASSPFSISGSSYNEQFF.

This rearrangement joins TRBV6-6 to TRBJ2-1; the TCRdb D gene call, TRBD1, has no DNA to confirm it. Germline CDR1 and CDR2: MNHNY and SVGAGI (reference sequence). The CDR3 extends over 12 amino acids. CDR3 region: CASSPDRVVKFF.

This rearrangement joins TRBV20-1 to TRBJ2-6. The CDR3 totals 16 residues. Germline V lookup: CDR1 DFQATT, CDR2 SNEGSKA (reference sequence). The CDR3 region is CSASTGGVSGANVLTF.

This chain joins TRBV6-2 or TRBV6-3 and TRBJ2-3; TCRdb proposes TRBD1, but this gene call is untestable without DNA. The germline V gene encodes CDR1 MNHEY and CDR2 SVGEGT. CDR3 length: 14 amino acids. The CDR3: CASSRGLATDTQYF.